The source of this T cell receptor beta chain is a study of T cell repertoires in aging, cancer and after chemotherapy (dated by TCRdb to about 2019). About the full investigation: Donors spanned six age groups from 30 or younger to 70 or older, with at least three individuals per group. Alongside around 98 healthy donors serving as a reference group, the cohort included some 210 cancer patients, of whom about 94 had hematological cancers and 110 to 140 had solid cancers. Healthy donor control TCR repertoires were recorded over several months to years and showed clear clonal overlap across re-sampling. The full dataset contained several million TCR reads. The study profiled peripheral blood TCR beta repertoires from healthy donors and cancer patients to examine immunoaging and T cell reconstitution after chemotherapy.

Multiplex touch-down PCR with a mixed TRB-A/B primer pool was used to amplify rearranged TRB sequences covering the V, D and J segments. Illumina adapters and sample indices were added to the amplicons in two consecutive PCR reactions performed with Phusion HS II polymerase. Amplicons were gel-purified using the NucleoSpin Gel and PCR Clean-up kit and were subsequently checked with Qubit and an Agilent 2100 Bioanalyzer. Sequencing of the libraries was done on an Illumina MiSeq with paired-end, single-indexed 600-cycle runs. Regarding the original processing steps: TRB sequences were processed with MiXCR versions 2.12 and 3.0.5. A clone was defined as each unique CDR3 nucleotide sequence, and only productive sequences supported by at least two reads were kept. The repertoire metrics were Shannon diversity, evenness, clonality (defined as one minus evenness), and alpha-parameterized diversity profiles covering alpha 0 to 5. The IGoR algorithm was used to calculate generation probabilities for clones in the paired samples taken before and after chemotherapy. Starting from the raw public reads, TCRdb applied fastp trimming at Q25, assembled clones with MiXCR and retained in-frame beta chains. A single entry per CDR3 protein holds the most common genes and DNA from its merged rows. None of the V and J calls come from the authors' own analysis; TCRdb made them. In all, the sample holds over 9,000 distinct CDR3 sequences, and under 30% of those were seen once. Less than 2% of the sample lies in the top ten.

TCR beta rearrangements were amplified from genomic DNA isolated from peripheral blood, not from sorted cells or RNA. The germline V gene encodes CDR1 LGHNA and CDR2 YSLEER. At the junction V is shortened by 4 bases and J by 3 bases, with 27 bases in between. Measured from the cysteine to the phenylalanine, the CDR3 is 19 residues long. Only the CDR3 DNA is retained, 57 bases long and in frame from the first base. Points on this clonotype: The target of this receptor is not known. No much larger clone is present one base from it, and per-base qualities are unavailable.

General findings and caveats noted by the study authors: In healthy donors, the decline in TCR diversity with age was mainly due to loss of richness, whereas in cancer patients loss of evenness also played a role. It was noted by the authors that conclusions about immunological memory after chemotherapy cannot be drawn from the repertoire data. In both cancer cohorts, the median generation probability rose over the chemotherapy interval, which suggests that the repertoire was reconstituted through rebound thymic output. Compared with age-matched healthy donors, untreated patients with either hematological or solid cancers had significantly lower TCR diversity in the blood along with higher clonality.

This TCR came from a human donor in good health. The V gene is TRBV4-3 and the J gene is TRBJ1-2, with TRBD1 perhaps the D gene, on 6 matching bases. Sequencing was performed on blood. The DNA is as follows: TGCGCCAGCAGCCGCACCTCTCACCGGGACAACGAGGCCTACTATGGCTACACCTTC. Its translation reads: CASSRTSHRDNEAYYGYTF.